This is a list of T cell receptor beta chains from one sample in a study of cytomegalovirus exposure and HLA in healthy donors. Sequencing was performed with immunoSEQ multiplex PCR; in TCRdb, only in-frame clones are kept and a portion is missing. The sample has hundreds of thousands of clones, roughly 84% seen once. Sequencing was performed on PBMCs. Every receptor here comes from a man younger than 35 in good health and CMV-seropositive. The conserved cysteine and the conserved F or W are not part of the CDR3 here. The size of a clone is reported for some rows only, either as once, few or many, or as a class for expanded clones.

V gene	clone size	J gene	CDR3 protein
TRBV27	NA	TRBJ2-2	ASSFMRGRSGELF
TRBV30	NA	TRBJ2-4	AIETLAKNIQY
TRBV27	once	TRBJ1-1	ASRALLGDEAF
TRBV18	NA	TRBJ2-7	ASSPGLAGTYEQY
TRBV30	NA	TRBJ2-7	AWSARTSGRSEQY
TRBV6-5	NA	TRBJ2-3	ASSTSGGADTQY
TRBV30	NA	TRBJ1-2	AWRGNRGRNYGYT
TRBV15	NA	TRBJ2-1	ATSTWRDVEQF
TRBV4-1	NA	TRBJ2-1	ASSLTSGSLDEQF
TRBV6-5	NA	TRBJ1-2	ASSYSSKGWGYT
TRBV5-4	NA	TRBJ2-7	ASSLGQGVHYEQY
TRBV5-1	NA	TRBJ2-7	ASSFGQY
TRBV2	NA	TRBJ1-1	ASSERGTEAF
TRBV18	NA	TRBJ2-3	ASSPIAGIGTDTQY
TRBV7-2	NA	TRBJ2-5	ASSLRTSGEQETQY
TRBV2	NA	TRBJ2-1	ASRVGTSGSYNEQF
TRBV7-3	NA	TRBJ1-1	ASSPLQDLNTEAF
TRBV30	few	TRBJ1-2	AWSITMQGGYGYT
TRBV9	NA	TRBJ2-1	ASSIGGTPSYNEQF
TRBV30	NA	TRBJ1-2	AWSVDLRGGYT
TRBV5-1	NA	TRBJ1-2	ASSPGGTYGYT
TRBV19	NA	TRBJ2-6	ASSMGPGANVLT
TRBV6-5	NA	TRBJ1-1	ASIGPTNTEAF
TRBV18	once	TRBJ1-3	ASSRGDVLSGNTIY
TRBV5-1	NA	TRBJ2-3	ASSARLAGGGPDTQY
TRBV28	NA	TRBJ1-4	ASSFSGASEEKLF